The next 15 T cell receptor beta chains were all read from a single sample in a study of regulatory and conventional T cells in RAG deficiency. Blood CD4+ CD25-low CD127-high conventional T cells supplied the genomic DNA template. Assay: immunoSEQ multiplex PCR; the TCRdb copy retains only in-frame clones and omits some. Of approximately 21,000 clones in the sample, 95% to 97% were seen once. This same sample was also taken into another study, of regulatory T cells. That publication notes: Amplification used 52 TRBV primers and 13 TRBJ primers.

Sequencing was carried out using CD25- CD4+ T cells sorted from blood. The receptors shown here come from a human donor in good health.

The CDR3 DNA is TGTGCCATCAGTGAATTGGGCCAGGGGTTAAGGGAGCTGTTTTTT. It specifies CAISELGQGLRELFF. The chain uses TRBV10-3 and TRBJ2-2, with TRBD1 as a possible D gene (6 bases). Germline V gene data show CDR1 as ENHRY and CDR2 as SYGVKD. There are 15 residues in the CDR3. The V end was cut by 3 bases, the J end by 9 bases, with 17 bases between.

V is TRBV9 and J is TRBJ2-1; the D gene is possibly TRBD1 (5 bases). The length of the CDR3 is 20 residues. Germline lookup yields CDR1 SGDLS and CDR2 YYNGEE. The ends were cut back, 3 bases at V and 4 bases at J, with 29 bases in the middle. The chain's CDR3 is CASSARDATPGKESYNEQFF. CDR3 bases: TGTGCCAGCAGCGCGCGCGACGCTACTCCAGGGAAGGAGTCATACAATGAGCAGTTCTTC. The variable domain in full, completed from reference TRBV9 and TRBJ2-1, reads DSGVTQTPKHLITATGQRVTLRCSPRSGDLSVYWYQQSLDQGLQFLIQYYNGEERAKGNILERFSAQQFPDLHSELNLSSLELGDSALYFCASSARDATPGKESYNEQFFGPGTRLTVL.

Here the CDR3 reads CATSRGTVLTEAFF. The CDR3 DNA follows: TGTGCCACCAGCAGAGGAACGGTGTTGACTGAAGCTTTCTTT. The chain joins TRBV15 to TRBJ1-1; D gene unclear. The CDR3 length is 14 residues. In germline, CDR1 is LNHNV, CDR2 YYDKDF (reference sequence). V was cut by 1 base and J by 5 bases, with 11 bases left in between.

The rearrangement joins TRBV4-2 to TRBJ1-2; 12 bases match TRBD1. CDR1 and CDR2 (germline): LGHNA, YNFKEQ. The CDR3 runs 16 residues. Trimming at V came to 1 base and at J to 7 bases, leaving 7 bases not matched to a gene. The CDR3 here is CASSQVDRDRGPGYTF. The CDR3 DNA reads as TGTGCCAGCAGCCAAGTCGACCGGGACAGGGGGCCTGGCTACACCTTC.

CDR3 region: CASRTGARSYEQYF. CDR3 coding DNA: TGTGCCAGCAGGACAGGGGCCAGGTCCTACGAGCAGTACTTC. V usage is TRBV6-5 and J usage is TRBJ2-7, with 8 positions matching TRBD1. J lost 1 base, V lost 6 bases, and 5 bases had no gene match. The CDR3 totals 14 residues. Per the germline V gene, CDR1 is MNHEY and CDR2 is SVGAGI.

The rearrangement joins TRBV4-1 to TRBJ2-7; 12 bases match TRBD2. The V gene's germline CDR1 is MGHRA and CDR2 YSYEKL. V lost 3 bases to trimming and J lost 3 bases; unmatched junction nucleotides: 9. The CDR3 extends over 17 amino acids. The CDR3 bases are TGCGCCAGCAGCCAGGGGACTAGCGGGCGGACTGACTACGAGCAGTACTTC. It specifies CASSQGTSGRTDYEQYF.

The J gene is TRBJ1-2, the V gene TRBV19; D call uncertain. From germline, CDR1 is LNHDA and CDR2 SQIVND (reference sequence). Deletions cut 3 bases from V and 1 base from J, with 12 bases between. This CDR3 contains 15 residues. CDR3 protein: CASSMNSLDNYGYTF. CDR3 in DNA: TGTGCCAGTAGTATGAACAGCCTGGATAACTATGGCTACACCTTC.

The chain joins TRBV11-1 to TRBJ1-2; 7 bases align to TRBD1. V shed 1 base and J 4 bases; nucleotides not matched to a gene: 9. Germline V lookup: CDR1 SGHAT, CDR2 FQDESV (reference sequence). There are 16 residues in the CDR3. The CDR3 coding sequence is TGTGCCAGCAGCTTAGGCCCGGGACAGCAGGCCTATGGCTACACCTTC. It encodes CASSLGPGQQAYGYTF. Filled out from reference TRBV11-1 and TRBJ1-2, the complete variable domain reads EAEVAQSPRYKITEKSQAVAFWCDPISGHATLYWYRQILGQGPELLVQFQDESVVDDSQLPKDRFSAERLKGVDSTLKIQPAELGDSAMYLCASSLGPGQQAYGYTFGSGTRLTVV.

This chain joins TRBV13 and TRBJ1-2; TRBD1 might be the D (6 bases). This CDR3 is 14 amino acids long. Germline CDR1 PRHDT, CDR2 FYEKMQ (reference sequence). Trimming cost V 5 bases and J 6 bases, with 16 bases left between them. The CDR3 DNA follows: TGTGCCAGCAGCACGATCACAGGGCGCGATGGCTACACCTTC. It codes for CASSTITGRDGYTF.

The chain links TRBV14 to TRBJ2-7; 7 bases line up with TRBD1. The CDR3 is made up of 13 amino acids. CDR1 SGHDN and CDR2 FVKESK come from the germline V gene. The V segment lost 4 bases and the J segment 3 bases; nucleotides outside the gene matches: 3. The CDR3 here is CASSPRDSYEQYF. CDR3 bases: TGTGCCAGCAGCCCCCGGGACAGCTACGAGCAGTACTTC.

The chain combines TRBV5-1 with TRBJ1-1; 7 bases align to TRBD1. Germline V gives CDR1 SGHRS, CDR2 YFSETQ. After removal of 3 bases from V and 0 bases from J, the junction contained 11 bases not matched to a gene. The CDR3 has 17 amino acids. This chain's CDR3 is CASSWIRDRRMNTEAFF. The CDR3 DNA sequence: TGCGCCAGCAGCTGGATCCGGGACAGAAGAATGAACACTGAAGCTTTCTTT.

V usage is TRBV4-1 and J usage is TRBJ2-5, with TRBD2 identical over 9 bases. V gave up 0 bases and J gave up 1 base; unmatched junction bases: 6. The germline V gene has CDR1 MGHRA and CDR2 YSYEKL. The length of the CDR3 is 17 residues. The CDR3 region has the DNA TGCGCCAGCAGCCAAGAGTCACTAGCGGGCGGCCAAGAGACCCAGTACTTC. It codes for CASSQESLAGGQETQYF.

The chain is built from TRBV5-1 and TRBJ1-2, with D hard to call. Looked up from germline, CDR1 is SGHRS and CDR2 is YFSETQ. V dropped 0 bases and J dropped 10 bases, with 10 bases sitting between them. CDR3 size: 12 residues. CDR3 DNA sequence: TGCGCCAGCAGCTTGGGGCTGGTCGACTACACCTTC. Protein sequence: CASSLGLVDYTF.

The chain links TRBV19 to TRBJ2-2; 9 positions agree with TRBD1. CDR1 is LNHDA and CDR2 is SQIVND in the germline V gene (reference sequence). After removal of 5 bases from V and 4 bases from J, the junction contained 11 bases not matched to a gene. The CDR3 length is 17 residues. The CDR3 region is CASSRRDRVLGTGELFF. In nucleotides, the CDR3 is TGTGCCAGTAGTCGCCGGGACAGGGTCCTTGGCACCGGGGAGCTGTTTTTT.

The chain links TRBV7-2 to TRBJ1-5; a possible D gene is TRBD1 (5 bases). Trimming removed 1 base from V and 6 bases from J, with 10 bases in between. Looked up from germline, CDR1 is SGHTA and CDR2 is FQGNSA. CDR3 length equals 14 residues. Here the CDR3 DNA reads TGTGCCAGCAGCTTAGTGTATCAGGGTCAGCCCCAGCATTTT. This translates into CASSLVYQGQPQHF.